These 2 T cell receptor beta chains were sequenced from one sample in a study of blood T cell repertoires in COVID-19. Repertoires were generated with immunoSEQ multiplex PCR, while TCRdb's copy carries only in-frame clones and drops some. The data show about 55,000 clones, more than 70% seen once. The sample consisted of peripheral blood. The receptors stem from a man aged 55 to 70 with active COVID-19.

The chain links TRBV2 to TRBJ1-1, with D possibly matching TRBD1 (6 bases). V lost 10 bases to trimming and J lost 0 bases, with 15 bases between them. This CDR3 region has 14 residues. Germline-derived CDR1 and CDR2 are SNHLY and FYNNEI. The CDR3 is CATRPGHLNTEAFF. The CDR3 nucleotides are TGTGCCACCAGGCCGGGACATCTGAACACTGAAGCTTTCTTT.

The chain links TRBV5-1 to TRBJ2-7; the D gene is possibly TRBD2 (5 bases). The germline V gene has CDR1 SGHRS and CDR2 YFSETQ. The CDR3 runs 12 residues. Trimming took 6 bases from V and 2 from J, leaving 9 bases between them. In DNA, the CDR3 is TGCGCCAGCACGGGGTCTACCTACGAGCAGTACTTC. Translation: CASTGSTYEQYF.